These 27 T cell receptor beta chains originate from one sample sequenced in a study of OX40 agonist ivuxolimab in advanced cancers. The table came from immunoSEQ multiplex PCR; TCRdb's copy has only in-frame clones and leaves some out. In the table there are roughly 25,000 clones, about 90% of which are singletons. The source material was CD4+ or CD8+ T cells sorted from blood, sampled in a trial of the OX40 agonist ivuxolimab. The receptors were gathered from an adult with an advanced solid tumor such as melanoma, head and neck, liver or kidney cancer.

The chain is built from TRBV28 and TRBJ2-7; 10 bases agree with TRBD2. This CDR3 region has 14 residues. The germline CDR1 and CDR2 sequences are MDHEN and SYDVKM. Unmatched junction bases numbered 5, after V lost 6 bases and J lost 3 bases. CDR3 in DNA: TGTGCCAGCAGCCAAGCGGGAGGGAACTACGAGCAGTACTTC. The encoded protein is CASSQAGGNYEQYF. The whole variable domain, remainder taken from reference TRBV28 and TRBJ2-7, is DVKVTQSSRYLVKRTGEKVFLECVQDMDHENMFWYRQDPGLGLRLIYFSYDVKMKEKGDIPEGYSVSREKKERFSLILESASTNQTSMYLCASSQAGGNYEQYFGPGTRLTVT.

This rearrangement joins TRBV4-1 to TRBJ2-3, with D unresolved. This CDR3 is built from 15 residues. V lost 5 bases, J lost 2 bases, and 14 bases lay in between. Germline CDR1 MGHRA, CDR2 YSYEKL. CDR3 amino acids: CASSTKWLPTDTQYF. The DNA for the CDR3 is TGCGCCAGCAGCACAAAATGGTTACCCACAGATACGCAGTATTTT.

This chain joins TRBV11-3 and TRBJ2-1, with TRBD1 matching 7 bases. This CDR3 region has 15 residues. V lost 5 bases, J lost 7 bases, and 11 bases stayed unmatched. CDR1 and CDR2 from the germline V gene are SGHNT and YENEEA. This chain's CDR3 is CASSPDRAPWNEQFF. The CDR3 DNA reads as TGTGCCAGCAGCCCCGACAGGGCCCCCTGGAATGAGCAGTTCTTC.

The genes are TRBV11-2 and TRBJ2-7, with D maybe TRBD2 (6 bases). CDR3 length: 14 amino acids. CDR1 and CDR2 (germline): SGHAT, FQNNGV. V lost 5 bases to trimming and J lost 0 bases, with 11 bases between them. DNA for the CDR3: TGTGCCAGCAGCCTACTAGCCCTCTCCTACGAGCAGTACTTC. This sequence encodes CASSLLALSYEQYF.

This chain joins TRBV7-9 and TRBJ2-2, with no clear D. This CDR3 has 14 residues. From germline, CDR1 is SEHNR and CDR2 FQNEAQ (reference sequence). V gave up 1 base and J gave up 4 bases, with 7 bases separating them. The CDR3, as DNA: TGTGCCAGCAGCTTAGTGCCATCCACCGGGGAGCTGTTTTTT. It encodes CASSLVPSTGELFF.

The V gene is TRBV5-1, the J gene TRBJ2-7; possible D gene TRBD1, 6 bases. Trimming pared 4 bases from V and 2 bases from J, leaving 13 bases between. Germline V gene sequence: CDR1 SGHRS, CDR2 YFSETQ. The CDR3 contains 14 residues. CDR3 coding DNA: TGCGCCAGCAGCGAACAGGGTAATCCCTACGAGCAGTACTTC. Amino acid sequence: CASSEQGNPYEQYF. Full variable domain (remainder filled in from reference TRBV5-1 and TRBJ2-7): KAGVTQTPRYLIKTRGQQVTLSCSPISGHRSVSWYQQTPGQGLQFLFEYFSETQRNKGNFPGRFSGRQFSNSRSEMNVSTLELGDSALYLCASSEQGNPYEQYFGPGTRLTVT.

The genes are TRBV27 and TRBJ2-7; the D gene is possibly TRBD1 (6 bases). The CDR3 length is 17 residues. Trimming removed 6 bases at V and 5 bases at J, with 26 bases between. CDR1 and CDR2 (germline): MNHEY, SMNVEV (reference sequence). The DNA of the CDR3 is TGTGCCAGCAGCTGGGCGACAGGACCCAACTTCCCAAACGAGCAGTACTTC. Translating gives CASSWATGPNFPNEQYF.

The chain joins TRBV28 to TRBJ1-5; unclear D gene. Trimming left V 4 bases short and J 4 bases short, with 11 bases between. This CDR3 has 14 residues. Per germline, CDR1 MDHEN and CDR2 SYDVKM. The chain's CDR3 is CASSSVRQNQPQHF. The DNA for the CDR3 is TGTGCCAGCAGTTCGGTCCGGCAGAATCAGCCCCAGCATTTT.

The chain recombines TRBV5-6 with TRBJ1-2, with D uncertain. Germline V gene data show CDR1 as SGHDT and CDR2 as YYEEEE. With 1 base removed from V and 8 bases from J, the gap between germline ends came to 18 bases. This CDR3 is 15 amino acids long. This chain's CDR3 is CASSLSAVTLRGYTF. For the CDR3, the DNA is TGTGCCAGCAGCTTGAGTGCAGTGACCTTAAGAGGCTACACCTTC.

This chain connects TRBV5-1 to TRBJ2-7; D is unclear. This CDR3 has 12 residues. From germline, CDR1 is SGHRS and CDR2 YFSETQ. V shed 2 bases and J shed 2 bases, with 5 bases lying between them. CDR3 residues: CASSFSPYEQYF. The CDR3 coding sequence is TGCGCCAGCAGCTTCTCCCCCTACGAGCAGTACTTC.

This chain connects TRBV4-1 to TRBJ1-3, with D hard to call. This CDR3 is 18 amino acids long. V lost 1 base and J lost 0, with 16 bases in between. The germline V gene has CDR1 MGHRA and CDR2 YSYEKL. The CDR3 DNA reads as TGCGCCAGCAGCCAAGCCCTAACGGACTCGGGCTCTGGAAACACCATATATTTT. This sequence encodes CASSQALTDSGSGNTIYF.

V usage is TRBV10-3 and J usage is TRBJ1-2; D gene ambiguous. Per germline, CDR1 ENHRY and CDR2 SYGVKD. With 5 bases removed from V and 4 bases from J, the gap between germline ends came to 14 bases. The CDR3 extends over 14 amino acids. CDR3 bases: TGTGCCATCAGTACTGCAGACGGCGGCTATGGCTACACCTTC. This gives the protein CAISTADGGYGYTF.

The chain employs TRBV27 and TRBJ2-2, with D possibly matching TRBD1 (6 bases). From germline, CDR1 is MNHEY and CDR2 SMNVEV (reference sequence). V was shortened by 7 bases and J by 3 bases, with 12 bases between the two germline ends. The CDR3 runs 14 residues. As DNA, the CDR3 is TGTGCCAGCATGGGGGCGGATGACACCGGGGAGCTGTTTTTT. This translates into CASMGADDTGELFF.

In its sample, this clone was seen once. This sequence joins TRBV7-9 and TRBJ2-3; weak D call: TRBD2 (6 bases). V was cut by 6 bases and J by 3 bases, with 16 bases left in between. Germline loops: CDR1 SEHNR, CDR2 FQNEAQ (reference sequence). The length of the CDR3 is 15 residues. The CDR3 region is CASSLGVGRTDTQYF. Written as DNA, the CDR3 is TGTGCCAGCAGTCTGGGGGTAGGGAGGACAGATACGCAGTATTTT.

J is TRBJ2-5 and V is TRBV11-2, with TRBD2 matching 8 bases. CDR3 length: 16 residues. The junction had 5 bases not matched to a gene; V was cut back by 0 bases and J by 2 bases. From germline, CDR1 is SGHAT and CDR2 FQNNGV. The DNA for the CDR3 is TGTGCCAGCAGCTTAGAATTAGCGGGGCAACAAGAGACCCAGTACTTC. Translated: CASSLELAGQQETQYF.

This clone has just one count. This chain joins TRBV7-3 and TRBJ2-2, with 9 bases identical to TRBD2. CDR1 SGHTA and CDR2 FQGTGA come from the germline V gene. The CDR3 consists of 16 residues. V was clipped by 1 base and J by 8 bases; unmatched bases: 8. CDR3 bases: TGTGCCAGCAGCTTAATCGGCGGGAGGGCCGAGGGGGAGCTGTTTTTT. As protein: CASSLIGGRAEGELFF.

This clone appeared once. In DNA form, the CDR3 reads TGTGCCAGTAGTCCGGCGGACAATGAGCAGTTCTTC. Protein product: CASSPADNEQFF. The chain has TRBV19 and TRBJ2-1; no reliable D call. This CDR3 contains 12 residues. Trimming stripped 5 bases from V and 5 bases from J, with 7 bases between. Per germline, CDR1 LNHDA and CDR2 SQIVND (reference sequence).

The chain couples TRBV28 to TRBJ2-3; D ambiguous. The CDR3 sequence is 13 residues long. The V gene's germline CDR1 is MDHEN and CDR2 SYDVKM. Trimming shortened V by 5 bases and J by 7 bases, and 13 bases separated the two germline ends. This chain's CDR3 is CASSTRAENTQYF. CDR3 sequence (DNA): TGTGCCAGCAGTACTCGGGCCGAGAATACGCAGTATTTT.

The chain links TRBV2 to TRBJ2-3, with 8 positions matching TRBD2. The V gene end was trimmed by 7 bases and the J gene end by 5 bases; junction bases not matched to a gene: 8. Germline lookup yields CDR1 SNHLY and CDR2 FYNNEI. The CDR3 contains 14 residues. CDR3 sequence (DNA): TGTGCCAGCACCCCAGCGGGAGTTGTAGATACGCAGTATTTT. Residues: CASTPAGVVDTQYF. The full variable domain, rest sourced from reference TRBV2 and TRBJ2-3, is EPEVTQTPSHQVTQMGQEVILRCVPISNHLYFYWYRQILGQKVEFLVSFYNNEISEKSEIFDDQFSVERPDGSNFTLKIRSTKLEDSAMYFCASTPAGVVDTQYFGPGTRLTVL.

In nucleotides, the CDR3 is TGTGCCATCAGTGATGTTCTAGCGGGAGTTGAGCAGTTCTTC. It yields the protein CAISDVLAGVEQFF. The chain uses TRBV10-3 and TRBJ2-1, with 10 bases lining up with TRBD2. The CDR3 sequence is 14 residues long. The junction had 5 bases not matched to a gene; V was cut back by 3 bases and J by 9 bases. The V gene's germline CDR1 is ENHRY and CDR2 SYGVKD.

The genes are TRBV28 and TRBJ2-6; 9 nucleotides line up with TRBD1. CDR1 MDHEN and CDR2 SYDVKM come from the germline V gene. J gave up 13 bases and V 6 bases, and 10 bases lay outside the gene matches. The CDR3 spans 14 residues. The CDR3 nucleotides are TGTGCCAGCAGCCCCGGACAGGGGAGGGAAGTCCTGACTTTC. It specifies CASSPGQGREVLTF.

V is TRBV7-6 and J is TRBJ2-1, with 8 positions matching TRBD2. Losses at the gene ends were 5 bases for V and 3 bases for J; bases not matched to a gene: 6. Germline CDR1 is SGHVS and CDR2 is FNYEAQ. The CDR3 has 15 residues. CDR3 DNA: TGTGCCAGCAGCGACCGACTAGCGATCTACAATGAGCAGTTCTTC. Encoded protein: CASSDRLAIYNEQFF.

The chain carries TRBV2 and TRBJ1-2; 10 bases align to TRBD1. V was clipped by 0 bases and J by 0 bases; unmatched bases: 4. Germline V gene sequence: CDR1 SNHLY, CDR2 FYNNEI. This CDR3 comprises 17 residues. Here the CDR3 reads CASSEAGQGPPNYGYTF. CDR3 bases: TGTGCCAGCAGTGAAGCGGGACAGGGGCCCCCTAACTATGGCTACACCTTC.

The CDR3 region has the DNA TGCAGCGTTGAGTGGGGGACGGGGAGCTCCTACGAGCAGTACTTC. The encoded protein is CSVEWGTGSSYEQYF. The chain carries TRBV29-1 and TRBJ2-7; D may be TRBD1 or TRBD2 (5 bases each). V was clipped by 3 bases and J by 0 bases, with 15 bases between them. The CDR3 is made up of 15 amino acids. Germline V lookup: CDR1 SQVTM, CDR2 ANQGSEA.

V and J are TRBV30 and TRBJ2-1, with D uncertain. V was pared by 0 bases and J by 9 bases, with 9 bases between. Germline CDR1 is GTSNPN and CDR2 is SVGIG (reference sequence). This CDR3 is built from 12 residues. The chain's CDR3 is CAWSVRLVEQFF. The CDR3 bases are TGTGCCTGGAGTGTACGTTTGGTTGAGCAGTTCTTC.

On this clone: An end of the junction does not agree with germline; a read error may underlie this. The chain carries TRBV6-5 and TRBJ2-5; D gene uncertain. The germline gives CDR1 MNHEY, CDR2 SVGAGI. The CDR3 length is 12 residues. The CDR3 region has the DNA TGTGCCAGCAGCCCCTCCGGAGAGGCCCAGTACTTC. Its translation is CASSPSGEAQYF.

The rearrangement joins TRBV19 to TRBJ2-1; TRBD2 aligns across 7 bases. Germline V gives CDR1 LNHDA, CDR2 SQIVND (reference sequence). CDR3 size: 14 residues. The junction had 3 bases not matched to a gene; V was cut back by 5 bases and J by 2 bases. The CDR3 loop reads CASSFRGAYNEQFF. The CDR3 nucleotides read TGTGCCAGTAGTTTTCGGGGGGCCTACAATGAGCAGTTCTTC.